This passage covers 8 T cell receptor beta chains from one sample sequenced in a study of T cell clonality in common variable immunodeficiency. The study, taken as a whole, reports: Common variable immunodeficiency TCR beta sequences reportedly had fewer deletions and N-nucleotide insertions.

The assay was immunoSEQ multiplex PCR, and TCRdb's table has in-frame clones only and misses some. The profile covers just over 25,000 clones, none occurring a single time. These receptors lack a known antigen. Input material: peripheral blood mononuclear cells. These receptors originate from a human donor with common variable immunodeficiency.

Of note for this clone: The DNA ends 3 residues before the CDR3 does, and the rest of the CDR3 is filled in from the germline J gene. This rearrangement joins TRBV2 to TRBJ2-7; 9 bases fit TRBD1. The junction had 11 bases not matched to a gene; V was cut back by 6 bases and J by 2 bases. Germline loops: CDR1 SNHLY, CDR2 FYNNEI. This CDR3 comprises 16 residues. The CDR3 reads CASSEGRDRAAYEQYF. Partial CDR3 DNA: TGTGCCAGCAGCGAGGGCCGGGACAGGGCGGCCTACGAG.

The table lists this clone with many counts. Read data end 3 residues before the CDR3 end; the end is taken from the germline J gene. This chain joins TRBV30 and TRBJ1-3, with TRBD1 as a possible D gene (5 bases). Germline CDR1 is GTSNPN and CDR2 is SVGIG (reference sequence). The CDR3 contains 11 residues. The V gene lost 4 bases and the J gene lost 8 bases, with 9 bases spanning the gap. CDR3 protein: CAWTWGDTIYF. The CDR3 DNA, read in part, is TGTGCCTGGACCTGGGGGGACACC.

The sample holds many counts of this clone. The CDR3 end is not reached by the read, which stops 3 residues before it; the germline J gene fills it in. The chain combines TRBV19 with TRBJ2-1; D gene ambiguous. CDR1 and CDR2 (germline): LNHDA, SQIVND (reference sequence). V gave up 7 bases and J gave up 9 bases, with 16 bases separating them. The CDR3 consists of 13 residues. Incomplete CDR3 DNA: TGTGCCAGTACCGTAGTCCTGAACGGTGAG. It is translated as CASTVVLNGE. The entire CDR3 is CASTVVLNGEQFF. The full variable domain, with the rest looked up from reference TRBV19 and TRBJ2-1, is DGGITQSPKYLFRKEGQNVTLSCEQNLNHDAMYWYRQDPGQGLRLIYYSQIVNDFQKGDIAEGYSVSREKKESFPLTVTSAQKNPTAFYLCASTVVLNGEQFFGPGTRLTVL.

This clone occurred a few times. The DNA ends 3 residues before the CDR3 does, and the rest of the CDR3 is filled in from the germline J gene. The V and J genes are TRBV11-2 and TRBJ1-2, with TRBD1 identical over 11 bases. CDR1 and CDR2 (germline): SGHAT, FQNNGV. V shed 6 bases, J shed 5 bases, and the junction held 5 bases outside the gene matches. This CDR3 has 14 residues. This chain's CDR3 is CASRRTGGGYGYTF. Incomplete CDR3 DNA: TGTGCCAGCAGAAGGACAGGGGGCGGGTATGGC. The full variable domain, its missing parts supplied by reference TRBV11-2 and TRBJ1-2, is EAGVAQSPRYKIIEKRQSVAFWCNPISGHATLYWYQQILGQGPKLLIQFQNNGVVDDSQLPKDRFSAERLKGVDSTLKIQPAKLEDSAVYLCASRRTGGGYGYTFGSGTRLTVV.

This clone appeared many times. The missing CDR3 end, 3 residues past where the read stops, is filled in from the germline J gene. This specimen includes other DNA sequences encoding the same CDR3. The chain combines TRBV5-1 with TRBJ2-1; 11 bases are a match to TRBD1. The CDR3 contains 15 residues. Germline lookup yields CDR1 SGHRS and CDR2 YFSETQ. V trimming: 4 bases; J trimming: 8 bases; junction bases outside the gene matches: 8. The CDR3 bases that were read are TGCGCCAGCAGCAGCACCGGGACAGGGGGGGATGAG. The encoded protein is CASSSTGTGGDE. The whole CDR3 reads CASSSTGTGGDEQFF. The entire variable domain, with the rest obtained from reference TRBV5-1 and TRBJ2-1, is as follows: KAGVTQTPRYLIKTRGQQVTLSCSPISGHRSVSWYQQTPGQGLQFLFEYFSETQRNKGNFPGRFSGRQFSNSRSEMNVSTLELGDSALYLCASSSTGTGGDEQFFGPGTRLTVL.

In this sample, this clone turned up many times. The sequenced fragment ends 3 residues before the CDR3 boundary, so the rest is inferred from the germline J gene. V usage is TRBV6-2 or TRBV6-3 and J usage is TRBJ2-5, with 10 bases aligning to TRBD1. Germline V gene data show CDR1 as MNHEY and CDR2 as SVGEGT. The junction had 5 bases not matched to a gene; V was cut back by 0 bases and J by 1 base. This CDR3 has 17 residues. The sequenced part of the CDR3 DNA is TGTGCCAGCAGTTACTCGAGGGGGACAGGGGTCCAAGAGACC. Protein product: CASSYSRGTGVQET. The full CDR3 protein is CASSYSRGTGVQETQYF.

This clone was picked up many times. The read terminates 3 residues before the CDR3 end, so the remaining end is supplied by the germline J gene. This chain uses TRBV4-1 with TRBJ2-7; 7 bases align to TRBD2. Germline V gene lookup returns CDR1 MGHRA and CDR2 YSYEKL. The V and J ends lost 0 bases and 2 bases, in that order; junction bases with no gene match: 13. This CDR3 has 18 amino acids. The CDR3 sequence: CASSQDRVRLAAPYEQYF. The part of the CDR3 DNA that was read is TGCGCCAGCAGCCAAGATCGAGTCAGGCTAGCGGCCCCCTACGAG.

This clone has just a few counts. The read comes to an end 3 residues before the CDR3 does, leaving the germline J gene to fill in the end. The chain uses TRBV11-2 and TRBJ2-1; D unclear. Germline CDR1 SGHAT, CDR2 FQNNGV. Trimming stripped 2 bases from V and 3 bases from J, with 8 bases between. This CDR3 has 14 amino acids. The CDR3: CASSLLRYYNEQFF. CDR3 DNA (partial): TGTGCCAGCAGCTTATTGCGGTACTACAATGAG.